Below, 14 T cell receptor beta chains from the same sample are listed, as sequenced in a study of cytomegalovirus exposure and HLA in healthy donors. Amplification used 60 Vbeta primers and 13 Jbeta primers. TCRdb keeps only in-frame clones here, not all; method: immunoSEQ multiplex PCR. This table has approximately 100,000 clones, about 80% appearing once. The sequencing sample was made of PBMCs. These receptors originate from a woman aged 40 to 50 in good health and CMV-seropositive.

This clone came up once. This chain connects TRBV10-1 to TRBJ1-1; 9 bases match TRBD1. Trimming removed 5 bases from V and 8 bases from J; junction bases left unmatched: 3. This CDR3 region has 12 residues. CDR1 and CDR2 from the germline V gene are WNHNN and SYGVQD (reference sequence). The CDR3 sequence: CASSQGQGEAFF. In DNA form, the CDR3 reads TGCGCCAGCAGTCAGGGACAGGGAGAAGCTTTCTTT.

The chain uses TRBV7-8 and TRBJ1-1, with D hard to call. Germline V CDR1 and CDR2: SGHVS, FQNEAQ. Between the trimmed V and J ends, which lost 0 bases and 4 bases, there was a span of 9 bases. The CDR3 covers 14 residues. CDR3 protein: CASSLAAASTEAFF. The DNA for the CDR3 is TGTGCCAGCAGCTTAGCGGCGGCATCCACTGAAGCTTTCTTT.

The chain carries TRBV4-2 and TRBJ2-1, with D possibly being TRBD2 (5 bases). In germline, CDR1 is LGHNA, CDR2 YNFKEQ. The V end lost 2 bases, the J end lost 3 bases, and 14 bases lay between the germline ends. This CDR3 has 16 residues. The CDR3 reads CASSQTLSGSYNEQFF. CDR3 DNA sequence: TGTGCCAGCAGCCAAACTCTCAGCGGTAGCTACAATGAGCAGTTCTTC.

The V and J genes are TRBV30 and TRBJ1-2, with TRBD1 matching over 8 bases. V dropped 2 bases and J dropped 6; count of bases not matched to a gene: 8. In germline, CDR1 is GTSNPN, CDR2 SVGIG (reference sequence). The CDR3 has 14 residues. CDR3: CAWSPDRGRDGYTF. Here the CDR3 DNA reads TGTGCCTGGAGTCCAGACAGGGGCCGGGATGGCTACACCTTC.

V is TRBV30 and J is TRBJ1-1; 11 bases align to TRBD1. V dropped 2 bases and J dropped 4; count of bases not matched to a gene: 9. CDR3 length: 16 residues. CDR1 is GTSNPN, CDR2 SVGIG, per germline (reference sequence). The CDR3 spells CAWSTRWDRGSTEAFF. In DNA, the CDR3 is TGTGCCTGGAGTACCCGTTGGGACAGGGGGAGCACTGAAGCTTTCTTT.

The chain uses TRBV2 and TRBJ1-3, with D perhaps matching TRBD1 (6 bases). The V end was cut by 7 bases, the J end by 3 bases, with 13 bases between. CDR3 length: 14 residues. Germline CDR1 reads SNHLY; CDR2 reads FYNNEI. The CDR3 protein is CASTPGVHGNTIYF. CDR3 DNA: TGTGCCAGCACCCCAGGGGTTCATGGAAACACCATATATTTT.

The J gene is TRBJ1-2, the V gene TRBV13; a weak D match, TRBD1 (6 bases). Trimming pared 2 bases from V and 2 bases from J, leaving 15 bases between. The CDR3 contains 16 residues. Germline-derived CDR1 and CDR2 are PRHDT and FYEKMQ (reference sequence). The CDR3 sequence: CASSLFRGEANYGYTF. The CDR3 DNA is TGTGCCAGCAGCTTATTCAGGGGCGAGGCAAACTATGGCTACACCTTC.

The chain's CDR3 is CASSDGTTQSTDTQYF. As DNA, the CDR3 is TGTGCCAGCAGTGACGGGACAACCCAAAGCACAGATACGCAGTATTTT. The chain has TRBV4-2 and TRBJ2-3; possibly TRBD1 for D (6 bases). Germline V gene data show CDR1 as LGHNA and CDR2 as YNFKEQ. The germline V and J ends were trimmed by 6 bases and 0 bases, with 16 bases remaining between them. The CDR3 extends over 16 amino acids.

The rearrangement joins TRBV2 to TRBJ1-2, with no clear D. This CDR3 has 11 residues. V dropped 6 bases and J dropped 6 bases, with 8 bases sitting between them. Germline CDR1 SNHLY, CDR2 FYNNEI. For the CDR3, the DNA is TGTGCCAGCAGGCAGCTAGATGGCTACACCTTC. This translates into CASRQLDGYTF.

A single count supports this clone. The rearrangement links TRBV5-6 to TRBJ2-1; 12 positions agree with TRBD2. From germline, CDR1 is SGHDT and CDR2 YYEEEE. With 5 bases clipped from V and 4 bases from J, the junction kept 4 bases outside the gene matches. This CDR3 has 15 amino acids. CDR3 amino acids: CASRLGLAGYNEQFF. The CDR3 DNA sequence: TGTGCCAGCAGACTTGGACTAGCGGGGTACAATGAGCAGTTCTTC.

This clone has more than one count but fewer than ten. The rearrangement uses TRBV2 and TRBJ1-6, with 7 bases matching TRBD1. The CDR3 runs to 14 residues. V lost 6 bases to trimming and J lost 9 bases; unmatched junction nucleotides: 8. CDR1 SNHLY and CDR2 FYNNEI come from the germline V gene. CDR3 sequence (DNA): TGTGCCAGCAGGGTGGACAGGCAGACTTCACCCCTCCACTTT. This codes for CASRVDRQTSPLHF.

J is TRBJ2-1 and V is TRBV27; 7 nucleotides line up with TRBD1. Germline CDR1 reads MNHEY; CDR2 reads SMNVEV (reference sequence). The CDR3 contains 16 residues. J lost 6 bases, V lost 5 bases, and 13 bases had no gene match. The CDR3 DNA reads as TGTGCCAGCAGTCCTAACCCAGGGGGTAATGGCAATGAGCAGTTCTTC. Its translation is CASSPNPGGNGNEQFF.

This rearrangement joins TRBV5-4 to TRBJ2-7; weak D call: TRBD1 (6 bases). The V gene lost 2 bases and the J gene lost 6 bases, with 15 bases spanning the gap. Germline lookup yields CDR1 SGHNT and CDR2 YYREEE (reference sequence). The CDR3 contains 14 residues. In nucleotides, the CDR3 is TGTGCCAGCAGCTTCCGGGACATCAGAACCGAGCAGTACTTC. Amino acids: CASSFRDIRTEQYF.

This clone has more than one count but fewer than ten. The chain uses TRBV6-1 and TRBJ2-6; 8 positions agree with TRBD1. Germline loops: CDR1 MNHNS, CDR2 SASEGT. J was trimmed by 2 bases and V by 6 bases; bases with no gene match: 3. The CDR3 runs 15 residues. The CDR3 protein is CASRLQGAGANVLTF. The CDR3 region has the DNA TGTGCCAGCAGGCTACAGGGGGCTGGGGCCAACGTCCTGACTTTC.